The rows below give T cell receptor beta chains drawn from one sample of a study of PD-1 blockade in classical Hodgkin lymphoma. Sequencing was performed with immunoSEQ multiplex PCR; in TCRdb, only in-frame clones are kept and a portion is missing. Of approximately 65,000 clones in the sample, approximately 92% were seen once. Sample: peripheral blood mononuclear cells (PBMCs), taken before the fourth cycle of nivolumab. These TCRs come from a human donor with classical Hodgkin lymphoma. Both conserved end residues are part of each CDR3. A D gene is named only where the DNA matches it firmly. Only part of the rows carry a size: once, few, many, or a class if the clone is expanded.

cdr3_aa: CASSLANLSPGELFF
cdr3_nt: TGTGCCAGCAGCTTGGCCAACTTATCACCCGGGGAGCTGTTTTTT
clone_size: NA
v_call: TRBV5-4
d_call: NA
j_call: TRBJ2-2

cdr3_aa: CASSLATLQGAYGANVLTF
cdr3_nt: TGTGCCAGCAGCTTAGCGACGTTACAGGGGGCGTATGGGGCCAACGTCCTGACTTTC
clone_size: NA
v_call: TRBV11-2
d_call: TRBD1
j_call: TRBJ2-6

cdr3_aa: CASSVVGGRPYGGYTF
cdr3_nt: TGTGCCAGCAGCGTAGTGGGGGGGCGGCCCTACGGAGGCTACACCTTC
clone_size: NA
v_call: TRBV9
d_call: NA
j_call: TRBJ1-2

cdr3_aa: CASSTGQGAWNTEAFF
cdr3_nt: TGTGCCAGCAGTACAGGACAGGGGGCATGGAACACTGAAGCTTTCTTT
clone_size: NA
v_call: TRBV28
d_call: TRBD1
j_call: TRBJ1-1

cdr3_aa: CASSEFGVYEQYF
cdr3_nt: TGTGCCAGCAGTGAATTCGGGGTCTACGAGCAGTACTTC
clone_size: NA
v_call: TRBV25-1
d_call: NA
j_call: TRBJ2-7

cdr3_aa: CASSPLAGGYEQYF
cdr3_nt: TGTGCCAGCAGCCCACTAGCGGGAGGCTACGAGCAGTACTTC
clone_size: NA
v_call: TRBV7-6
d_call: TRBD2
j_call: TRBJ2-7

cdr3_aa: CASSQQGPTNQPQHF
cdr3_nt: TGTGCCAGCTCACAACAGGGACCGACCAATCAGCCCCAGCATTTT
clone_size: NA
v_call: TRBV18
d_call: NA
j_call: TRBJ1-5

cdr3_aa: CASGESSYEQYF
cdr3_nt: TGTGCCAGCGGGGAGAGCAGCTACGAGCAGTACTTC
clone_size: NA
v_call: TRBV11-2
d_call: NA
j_call: TRBJ2-7

cdr3_aa: CASSPVLSGGPTDTQYF
cdr3_nt: TGTGCCAGCTCACCGGTTTTGAGCGGGGGGCCCACAGATACGCAGTATTTT
clone_size: NA
v_call: TRBV18
d_call: TRBD2
j_call: TRBJ2-3

cdr3_aa: CASSGMAGGTTEAFF
cdr3_nt: TGTGCCAGCAGTGGAATGGCAGGCGGTACCACTGAAGCTTTCTTT
clone_size: once
v_call: TRBV6-1
d_call: NA
j_call: TRBJ1-1

cdr3_aa: CASSPGHRDYSYEQYF
cdr3_nt: TGTGCCAGCTCACCAGGGCATCGAGACTACTCCTACGAGCAGTACTTC
clone_size: once
v_call: TRBV18
d_call: NA
j_call: TRBJ2-7

cdr3_aa: CASSLGGFEAFF
cdr3_nt: TGTGCCAGCAGTTTAGGAGGGTTTGAAGCTTTCTTT
clone_size: NA
v_call: TRBV28
d_call: NA
j_call: TRBJ1-1

cdr3_aa: CASSVEGWNTGELFF
cdr3_nt: TGTGCCAGCAGCGTAGAGGGATGGAACACCGGGGAGCTGTTTTTT
clone_size: NA
v_call: TRBV9
d_call: NA
j_call: TRBJ2-2

cdr3_aa: CASGATPDYGYTF
cdr3_nt: TGTGCCAGCGGAGCCACCCCGGACTATGGCTACACCTTC
clone_size: NA
v_call: TRBV25-1
d_call: NA
j_call: TRBJ1-2

cdr3_aa: CASSLSGGAGNTIYF
cdr3_nt: TGTGCCAGCAGTTTATCGGGAGGGGCTGGAAACACCATATATTTT
clone_size: NA
v_call: TRBV27
d_call: NA
j_call: TRBJ1-3

cdr3_aa: CASSRGELFF
cdr3_nt: TGTGCCAGCAGCCGCGGGGAGCTGTTTTTT
clone_size: NA
v_call: TRBV28
d_call: NA
j_call: TRBJ2-2

cdr3_aa: CASSLDDRGFSYEQYF
cdr3_nt: TGCGCCAGCAGCTTAGACGACAGGGGGTTCTCCTACGAGCAGTACTTC
clone_size: NA
v_call: TRBV5-1
d_call: TRBD1
j_call: TRBJ2-7

cdr3_aa: CASSHRGAYEQYF
cdr3_nt: TGTGCCAGCAGCCACAGGGGAGCCTACGAGCAGTACTTC
clone_size: NA
v_call: TRBV6-6
d_call: TRBD1
j_call: TRBJ2-7

cdr3_aa: CASSLAKDSSYNSPLHF
cdr3_nt: TGTGCCAGCAGCTTGGCCAAGGACAGCTCCTATAATTCACCCCTCCACTTT
clone_size: NA
v_call: TRBV5-4
d_call: NA
j_call: TRBJ1-6

cdr3_aa: CASSLSGGGRIGNQPQHF
cdr3_nt: TGTGCCAGCAGTTTAAGTGGGGGCGGCAGGATAGGCAATCAGCCCCAGCATTTT
clone_size: NA
v_call: TRBV28
d_call: NA
j_call: TRBJ1-5

cdr3_aa: CASSLQPPYEQYF
cdr3_nt: TGTGCCAGCAGCTTGCAGCCGCCCTACGAGCAGTACTTC
clone_size: NA
v_call: TRBV5-5
d_call: NA
j_call: TRBJ2-7

cdr3_aa: CATRGGELFF
cdr3_nt: TGTGCCACCAGAGGCGGGGAGCTGTTTTTT
clone_size: NA
v_call: TRBV19
d_call: NA
j_call: TRBJ2-2

cdr3_aa: CASRADQETQYF
cdr3_nt: TGTGCCAGCAGGGCGGACCAAGAGACCCAGTACTTC
clone_size: NA
v_call: TRBV2
d_call: NA
j_call: TRBJ2-5

cdr3_aa: CASSISPQLGYEQYF
cdr3_nt: TGTGCCAGCAGCATCAGCCCCCAGTTAGGCTACGAGCAGTACTTC
clone_size: NA
v_call: TRBV9
d_call: NA
j_call: TRBJ2-7

cdr3_aa: CASMVQDFGASGANVLTF
cdr3_nt: TGTGCCAGCATGGTTCAGGATTTCGGGGCCTCTGGGGCCAACGTCCTGACTTTC
clone_size: NA
v_call: TRBV7-3
d_call: NA
j_call: TRBJ2-6

cdr3_aa: CASSLGGDTGELFF
cdr3_nt: TGTGCCAGCAGCTTGGGAGGGGACACCGGGGAGCTGTTTTTT
clone_size: NA
v_call: TRBV5-4
d_call: NA
j_call: TRBJ2-2

cdr3_aa: CASSLGNQGIYEQYF
cdr3_nt: TGTGCCAGCAGCTTAGGTAACCAGGGGATCTACGAGCAGTACTTC
clone_size: NA
v_call: TRBV7-8
d_call: NA
j_call: TRBJ2-7

cdr3_aa: CASSNTRTSGQETQYF
cdr3_nt: TGTGCCAGTAGTAATACGAGGACTAGCGGACAAGAGACCCAGTACTTC
clone_size: NA
v_call: TRBV19
d_call: TRBD2
j_call: TRBJ2-5

cdr3_aa: CASGEQGTDTQYF
cdr3_nt: TGTGCCAGCGGAGAGCAAGGCACAGATACGCAGTATTTT
clone_size: NA
v_call: TRBV7-2
d_call: NA
j_call: TRBJ2-3

cdr3_aa: CSASNYGEQYF
cdr3_nt: TGCAGTGCTAGCAACTATGGCGAGCAGTACTTC
clone_size: NA
v_call: TRBV20-1
d_call: NA
j_call: TRBJ2-7

cdr3_aa: CASSTTGYNQPQHF
cdr3_nt: TGTGCCAGCAGCACGACGGGGTACAATCAGCCCCAGCATTTT
clone_size: NA
v_call: TRBV7-9
d_call: NA
j_call: TRBJ1-5

cdr3_aa: CASTGQGQTEAFF
cdr3_nt: TGTGCCAGCACAGGACAGGGGCAAACTGAAGCTTTCTTT
clone_size: NA
v_call: TRBV6-1
d_call: TRBD1
j_call: TRBJ1-1

cdr3_aa: CASSLDRQGIYEQYF
cdr3_nt: TGTGCCAGCAGCTTAGATCGACAGGGGATATACGAGCAGTACTTC
clone_size: NA
v_call: TRBV11-2
d_call: TRBD1
j_call: TRBJ2-7

cdr3_aa: CASSYSGTGVSEQFF
cdr3_nt: TGTGCCAGCAGTTACTCCGGGACAGGGGTGAGTGAGCAATTCTTC
clone_size: NA
v_call: TRBV5-8
d_call: TRBD1
j_call: TRBJ2-1

cdr3_aa: CASGLAGEAGELFF
cdr3_nt: TGTGCCAGCGGACTAGCGGGGGAGGCCGGGGAGCTGTTTTTT
clone_size: NA
v_call: TRBV7-6
d_call: TRBD2
j_call: TRBJ2-2

cdr3_aa: CASSLTGTNTEAFF
cdr3_nt: TGTGCCAGCAGCTTAACAGGGACGAACACTGAAGCTTTCTTT
clone_size: NA
v_call: TRBV7-9
d_call: NA
j_call: TRBJ1-1